This TCR beta chain was recovered during a study of human T cells and chemical hapten exposure. Germline V gene sequence: CDR1 MGHDK, CDR2 SYGVNS. This CDR3 region has 13 residues. V was clipped by 6 bases and J by 7 bases, with 15 bases between them. The time point was: patch test 2, 6 weeks after DPC sensitization. Treatment described: therapeutic diphenylcyclopropenone sensitization with weekly scalp DPC. Phlebotomy was performed prior to application of every patch test. Many counts were recorded for this clonotype. Unique molecular identifiers were attached to individual cDNA molecules within the library. TCRdb passed the RACE reads through MiXCR, listing each CDR3 protein once. The sample has 89,000 or so distinct CDR3 sequences; 6.5% to 8% are singletons.

Sequencing was performed on whole blood, taken in connection with sensitization to the hapten diphenylcyclopropenone (DPC). The chain links TRBV25-1 to TRBJ1-2; tentatively, D is TRBD1 (6 bases). The clonotype originates from a woman between 25 and 40 years old with alopecia areata. Some clones in this sample may be carry-over from other donors' samples. The CDR3 nucleotides are TGTGCCAGCAGCCCCAGGGCGGGGGCTGGCTACACCTTC. It codes for CASSPRAGAGYTF.